The 27 T cell receptor beta chains reported below all come from one sample, sequenced in a study of blood T cell repertoires in COVID-19. Using immunoSEQ multiplex PCR, the repertoire was profiled, and TCRdb retains in-frame clones only, with some absent. This table has 100,000 to 150,000 clones, 70% to 80% appearing once. The sample consisted of peripheral blood. These receptor sequences come from a human donor in a cohort sampled during active COVID-19.

This chain uses TRBV5-4 with TRBJ2-3; TRBD2 aligns across 8 bases. Germline CDR1 SGHNT, CDR2 YYREEE (reference sequence). V lost 4 bases and J lost 1; bases outside the gene matches: 5. The CDR3 consists of 15 residues. This CDR3 reads CASSPATSGTDTQYF. The CDR3 nucleotides read TGTGCCAGCAGCCCCGCGACTAGCGGCACAGATACGCAGTATTTT.

The chain recombines TRBV2 with TRBJ2-7; maybe TRBD1 (6 bases). CDR3 length equals 13 residues. Trimming pared 6 bases from V and 0 bases from J, leaving 9 bases between. Per the germline V gene, CDR1 is SNHLY and CDR2 is FYNNEI. The CDR3 loop reads CASRGAPSYEQYF. CDR3 nucleotide sequence: TGTGCCAGCAGGGGGGCCCCCTCCTACGAGCAGTACTTC.

The chain couples TRBV7-9 to TRBJ2-7; 11 bases are shared with TRBD1. The trim removed 3 bases at V and 4 bases at J, leaving 5 bases unmatched. Germline CDR1 is SEHNR and CDR2 is FQNEAQ (reference sequence). The CDR3 extends over 15 amino acids. CDR3: CASSFGQGADYEQYF. The DNA for the CDR3 is TGTGCCAGCAGCTTCGGACAGGGGGCAGATTACGAGCAGTACTTC.

About this clone: Distinct nucleotide sequences in the sample also encode this CDR3. The rearrangement links TRBV5-1 to TRBJ1-3; 7 nucleotides align to TRBD1. The V and J ends lost 3 bases and 1 base, in that order; junction bases with no gene match: 1. Germline lookup yields CDR1 SGHRS and CDR2 YFSETQ. This CDR3 is 14 amino acids long. The CDR3 is CASSWTGSGNTIYF. The DNA for the CDR3 is TGCGCCAGCAGCTGGACAGGTTCTGGAAACACCATATATTTT. Complete variable domain (other parts from reference TRBV5-1 and TRBJ1-3): KAGVTQTPRYLIKTRGQQVTLSCSPISGHRSVSWYQQTPGQGLQFLFEYFSETQRNKGNFPGRFSGRQFSNSRSEMNVSTLELGDSALYLCASSWTGSGNTIYFGEGSWLTVV.

V is TRBV10-2 and J is TRBJ2-2; D remains unclear. CDR1 is WSHSY, CDR2 SAAADI, per germline. The CDR3 contains 15 residues. V was pared by 7 bases and J by 4 bases, with 16 bases between. The CDR3 spells CASNNVGSGTGELFF. CDR3 bases: TGCGCCAGCAATAACGTCGGGTCGGGCACCGGGGAGCTGTTTTTT.

J is TRBJ2-7 and V is TRBV10-2; 7 bases map to TRBD2. With 0 bases clipped from V and 0 bases from J, the junction kept 5 bases outside the gene matches. The CDR3 is 16 residues long. Germline CDR1 reads WSHSY; CDR2 reads SAAADI. Written as DNA, the CDR3 is TGCGCCAGCAGTGAGTCGGGAGGGCCCATCTCCTACGAGCAGTACTTC. It translates to CASSESGGPISYEQYF.

This clone was detected only a few times. J is TRBJ2-7 and V is TRBV7-2; 10 bases align to TRBD2. The germline CDR1 and CDR2 sequences are SGHTA and FQGNSA. The CDR3 runs 15 residues. The junction had 4 bases not matched to a gene; V was cut back by 3 bases and J by 2 bases. The DNA for the CDR3 is TGTGCCAGCAGCTTTCGGACTAGCGGTACCTACGAGCAGTACTTC. Its translation is CASSFRTSGTYEQYF. The full variable domain, in which reference TRBV7-2 and TRBJ2-7 provide the parts outside the CDR3, is GAGVSQSPSNKVTEKGKDVELRCDPISGHTALYWYRQSLGQGLEFLIYFQGNSAPDKSGLPSDRFSAERTGGSVSTLTIQRTQQEDSAVYLCASSFRTSGTYEQYFGPGTRLTVT.

This clone was recorded a few times. The rearrangement joins TRBV6-5 to TRBJ2-6, with 7 bases matching TRBD1. The CDR3 totals 15 residues. CDR1 and CDR2 (germline): MNHEY, SVGAGI. V shed 5 bases and J 0 bases; nucleotides not matched to a gene: 1. The CDR3 region is CASSRDSSGANVLTF. The CDR3 DNA is TGTGCCAGCAGTCGGGACAGCTCTGGGGCCAACGTCCTGACTTTC.

The chain employs TRBV19 and TRBJ1-5; no clear D gene. CDR3 length: 14 amino acids. The V end was cut by 3 bases, the J end by 0 bases, with 6 bases between. Per the germline V gene, CDR1 is LNHDA and CDR2 is SQIVND (reference sequence). CDR3: CASSMGSSNQPQHF. Written as DNA, the CDR3 is TGTGCCAGTAGTATGGGCAGTAGCAATCAGCCCCAGCATTTT.

The J gene is TRBJ1-2, the V gene TRBV12-3 or TRBV12-4; 9 bases are shared with TRBD1. The CDR3 extends over 12 amino acids. V was pared by 7 bases and J by 8 bases, with 5 bases of the junction left unmatched. CDR3 residues: CASNTGGLGYTF. As DNA, the CDR3 is TGTGCCAGCAATACAGGGGGCCTAGGCTACACCTTC.

This clone was observed a handful of times. DNA of the CDR3: TGCGCCAGCAGCCAAGAGTTGGGGCTGGTCTACGAGCAGTACTTC. Translating gives CASSQELGLVYEQYF. The chain uses TRBV4-1 and TRBJ2-7; D possibly corresponds to TRBD1 (5 bases). CDR1 MGHRA and CDR2 YSYEKL come from the germline V gene. V dropped 0 bases and J dropped 3 bases, with 12 bases sitting between them. CDR3 length equals 15 residues.

The J gene is TRBJ2-5, the V gene TRBV7-9; 7 bases agree with TRBD1. In germline, CDR1 is SEHNR, CDR2 FQNEAQ (reference sequence). Trimming removed 5 bases from V and 3 bases from J; junction bases left unmatched: 9. The CDR3 is made up of 15 amino acids. The CDR3 sequence: CASSRTTGDEETQYF. Here the CDR3 DNA reads TGTGCCAGCAGCCGAACTACAGGGGACGAAGAGACCCAGTACTTC.

CDR3 nucleotide sequence: TGTGCCGGCCGGGACAGGGTCAGCGTTGGCGGCTACACCTTC. Translating gives CAGRDRVSVGGYTF. This chain uses TRBV2 with TRBJ1-2, with TRBD1 matching 9 bases. In germline, CDR1 is SNHLY, CDR2 FYNNEI. V lost 11 bases and J lost 8; bases outside the gene matches: 15. This CDR3 spans 14 amino acids.

The chain employs TRBV5-5 and TRBJ1-6; perhaps TRBD1 as D (6 bases). The CDR3 consists of 14 residues. V was pared by 1 base and J by 8 bases, with 10 bases between. Per germline, CDR1 SGHKS and CDR2 YYEKEE (reference sequence). The CDR3 sequence: CASSLMGADSPLHF. The CDR3 DNA reads as TGTGCCAGCAGCTTGATGGGGGCTGATTCACCCCTCCACTTT.

This clone was found once. The chain combines TRBV29-1 with TRBJ1-1, with a weak D call TRBD1 (6 bases). This CDR3 has 12 residues. In germline, CDR1 is SQVTM, CDR2 ANQGSEA. V was shortened by 8 bases and J by 0 bases, with 10 bases between the two germline ends. In DNA form, the CDR3 reads TGCAGCACGACAGGAGTGAACACTGAAGCTTTCTTT. Translation gives CSTTGVNTEAFF. Combining the CDR3 with reference TRBV29-1 and TRBJ1-1 gives the whole variable domain SAVISQKPSRDICQRGTSLTIQCQVDSQVTMMFWYRQQPGQSLTLIATANQGSEATYESGFVIDKFPISRPNLTFSTLTVSNMSPEDSSIYLCSTTGVNTEAFFGQGTRLTVV.

In DNA form, the CDR3 reads TGTGCCAGCAGAGGCCCATCGGGGGCTGAAGCTTTCTTT. Translation gives CASRGPSGAEAFF. The rearrangement links TRBV5-4 to TRBJ1-1; D is possibly TRBD1 (5 bases). V was clipped by 5 bases and J by 6 bases, with 14 bases between them. The V gene's germline CDR1 is SGHNT and CDR2 YYREEE (reference sequence). This CDR3 spans 13 amino acids.

V usage is TRBV7-8 and J usage is TRBJ2-7; TRBD2 is a possible D gene (5 bases). Trimming removed 3 bases at V and 3 bases at J, with 15 bases between. The CDR3 contains 15 residues. The germline V gene encodes CDR1 SGHVS and CDR2 FQNEAQ. The CDR3 spells CASSFGGPYHYEQYF. CDR3 nucleotide sequence: TGTGCCAGCAGCTTCGGAGGACCTTATCACTACGAGCAGTACTTC.

The rearrangement links TRBV10-3 to TRBJ2-7, with a tentative D call TRBD1 (6 bases). Germline V gives CDR1 ENHRY, CDR2 SYGVKD. Trimming took off 4 bases at V and 0 bases at J, with 10 bases between the two ends. This CDR3 is 14 amino acids long. The CDR3 DNA is TGTGCCATCAGTGTGGACAGCCTCTCCTACGAGCAGTACTTC. Translated, it gives CAISVDSLSYEQYF.

This chain connects TRBV7-6 to TRBJ2-7, with D possibly matching TRBD2 (6 bases). The CDR3 covers 12 residues. V was cut by 4 bases and J by 3 bases, with 7 bases left in between. CDR1 and CDR2 (germline): SGHVS, FNYEAQ. The CDR3, as DNA: TGTGCCAGCAGCTCGGGAGACTACGAGCAGTACTTC. This codes for CASSSGDYEQYF.

The chain links TRBV3-1 (or the pseudogene TRBV3-2) to TRBJ2-6, with 7 bases identical to TRBD1. Germline CDR1 is LGHDT and CDR2 is YNNKEL (reference sequence). The junction had 4 bases not matched to a gene; V was cut back by 0 bases and J by 2 bases. The CDR3 extends over 17 amino acids. In DNA, the CDR3 is TGTGCCAGCAGCCAAGATACCCAGGGGGCTGGGGCCAACGTCCTGACTTTC. This gives the protein CASSQDTQGAGANVLTF.

CDR3 sequence (DNA): TGCAGCGTTGGGGACAGAGGCTCTTCTAGAGGCTACACCTTC. Protein sequence: CSVGDRGSSRGYTF. The J gene is TRBJ1-2, the V gene TRBV29-1; TRBD1 matches at 7 bases. The junction had 13 bases not matched to a gene; V was cut back by 4 bases and J by 8 bases. This CDR3 region has 14 residues. From germline, CDR1 is SQVTM and CDR2 ANQGSEA.

This chain uses TRBV11-3 with TRBJ2-1; D is possibly TRBD1 (7 bases). This CDR3 has 16 residues. Germline V CDR1 and CDR2: SGHNT, YENEEA. Trimming pared 1 base from V and 4 bases from J, leaving 14 bases between. CDR3 protein: CASSLAGGQLYNEQFF. CDR3 coding DNA: TGTGCCAGCAGCTTAGCCGGGGGACAGTTATACAATGAGCAGTTCTTC.

V and J are TRBV6-5 and TRBJ2-7, with a weak D call TRBD2 (5 bases). Germline CDR1 MNHEY, CDR2 SVGAGI. This CDR3 is 14 amino acids long. Trimming took off 7 bases at V and 2 bases at J, with 15 bases between the two ends. Written as DNA, the CDR3 is TGTGCCAGCACTCGGGTGGTCGGGGCCTACGAGCAGTACTTC. This sequence encodes CASTRVVGAYEQYF.

V usage is TRBV9 and J usage is TRBJ1-4; 10 nucleotides line up with TRBD1. V shed 4 bases and J 3 bases; nucleotides not matched to a gene: 6. The CDR3 is 16 residues long. The germline CDR1 and CDR2 sequences are SGDLS and YYNGEE. CDR3 DNA: TGTGCCAGCAGCTTGGGACAGGGGAAGTCTAATGAAAAACTGTTTTTT. This codes for CASSLGQGKSNEKLFF.

This clone is classed as large (0.1 to 1%). The chain links TRBV19 to TRBJ1-2, with D perhaps TRBD1 (6 bases). The CDR3 totals 12 residues. V was pared by 6 bases and J by 7 bases, with 12 bases between. Germline V gene sequence: CDR1 LNHDA, CDR2 SQIVND (reference sequence). The CDR3 nucleotides are TGTGCCAGTAGGCAGGGGTCCTCTGGCTACACCTTC. Protein product: CASRQGSSGYTF.

CDR3 bases: TGTGCCAGCAGCTTAGTGATAGGGGGGGACACTGAAGCTTTCTTT. Translated, it gives CASSLVIGGDTEAFF. The rearrangement uses TRBV7-8 and TRBJ1-1; D is possibly TRBD1 (6 bases). Germline V gene sequence: CDR1 SGHVS, CDR2 FQNEAQ. Trimming shortened V by 1 base and J by 3 bases, and 12 bases separated the two germline ends. CDR3 length: 15 residues.

This sequence joins TRBV25-1 and TRBJ2-1; 8 bases fit TRBD2. Germline lookup yields CDR1 MGHDK and CDR2 SYGVNS. Trimming cost V 5 bases and J 8 bases; bases outside gene matches: 8. The CDR3 length is 14 residues. The CDR3 spells CASSSGLVKHEQFF. In DNA form, the CDR3 reads TGTGCCAGCAGTTCGGGACTAGTGAAGCATGAGCAGTTCTTC.